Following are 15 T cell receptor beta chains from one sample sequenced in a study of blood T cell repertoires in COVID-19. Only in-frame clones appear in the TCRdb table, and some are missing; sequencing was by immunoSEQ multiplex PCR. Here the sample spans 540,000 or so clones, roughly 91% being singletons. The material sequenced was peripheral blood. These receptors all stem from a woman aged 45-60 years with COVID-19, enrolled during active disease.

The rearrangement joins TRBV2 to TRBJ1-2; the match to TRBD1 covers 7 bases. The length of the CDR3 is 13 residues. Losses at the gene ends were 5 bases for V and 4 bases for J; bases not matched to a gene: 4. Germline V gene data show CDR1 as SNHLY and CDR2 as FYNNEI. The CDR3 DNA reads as TGTGCCAGCAGTAATGGGGACAGCTATGGCTACACCTTC. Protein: CASSNGDSYGYTF.

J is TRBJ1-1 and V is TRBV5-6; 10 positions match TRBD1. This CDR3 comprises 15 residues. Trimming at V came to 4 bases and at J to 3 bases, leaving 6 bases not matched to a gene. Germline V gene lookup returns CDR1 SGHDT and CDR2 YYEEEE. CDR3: CASSQLDRGDTEAFF. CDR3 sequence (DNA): TGTGCCAGCAGCCAACTGGACAGGGGGGACACTGAAGCTTTCTTT.

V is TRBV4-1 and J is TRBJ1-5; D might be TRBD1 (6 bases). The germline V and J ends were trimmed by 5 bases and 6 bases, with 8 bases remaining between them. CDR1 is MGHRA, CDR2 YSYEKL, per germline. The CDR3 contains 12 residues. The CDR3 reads CASSSQGQPQHF. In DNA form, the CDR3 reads TGCGCCAGCAGCTCACAGGGTCAGCCCCAGCATTTT.

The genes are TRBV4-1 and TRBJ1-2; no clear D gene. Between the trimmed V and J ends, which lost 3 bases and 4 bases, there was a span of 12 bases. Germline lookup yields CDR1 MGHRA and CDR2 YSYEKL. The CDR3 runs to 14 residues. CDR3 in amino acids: CASSQIGSSYGYTF. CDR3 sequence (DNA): TGCGCCAGCAGCCAGATCGGGTCCAGCTATGGCTACACCTTC.

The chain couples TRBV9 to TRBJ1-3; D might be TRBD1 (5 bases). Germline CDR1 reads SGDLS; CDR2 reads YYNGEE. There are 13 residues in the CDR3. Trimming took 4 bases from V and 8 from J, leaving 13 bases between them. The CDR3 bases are TGTGCCAGCAGCCGAATGGGGGGAGACACCATATATTTT. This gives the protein CASSRMGGDTIYF.

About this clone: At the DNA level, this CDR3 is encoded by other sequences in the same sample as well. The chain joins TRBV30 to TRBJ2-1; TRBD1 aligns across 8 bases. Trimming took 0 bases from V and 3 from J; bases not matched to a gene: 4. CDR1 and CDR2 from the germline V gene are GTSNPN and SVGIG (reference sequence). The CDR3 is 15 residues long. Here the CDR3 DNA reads TGTGCCTGGAGTGTAGGGACAGGAGGCTACAATGAGCAGTTCTTC. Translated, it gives CAWSVGTGGYNEQFF.

The CDR3 bases are TGTGCCAGCAGTAGACCTAGCGGGGGGGTAGCCGGGGAGCTGTTTTTT. This encodes CASSRPSGGVAGELFF. The chain joins TRBV6-2 or TRBV6-3 to TRBJ2-2; 12 positions match TRBD2. CDR1 is MNHEY and CDR2 is SVGEGT in the germline V gene. V was pared by 5 bases and J by 6 bases, with 7 bases of the junction left unmatched. The CDR3 contains 16 residues.

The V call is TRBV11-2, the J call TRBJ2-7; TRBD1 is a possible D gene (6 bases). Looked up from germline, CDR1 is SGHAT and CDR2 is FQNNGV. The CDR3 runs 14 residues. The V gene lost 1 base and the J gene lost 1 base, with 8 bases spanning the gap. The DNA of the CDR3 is TGTGCCAGCAGCTTAGCTCAGGGGTCCTACGAGCAGTACTTC. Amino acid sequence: CASSLAQGSYEQYF.

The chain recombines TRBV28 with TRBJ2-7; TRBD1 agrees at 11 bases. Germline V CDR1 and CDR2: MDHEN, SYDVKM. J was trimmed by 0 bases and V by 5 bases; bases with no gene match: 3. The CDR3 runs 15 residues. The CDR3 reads CASSTGTGGSYEQYF. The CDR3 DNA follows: TGTGCCAGCAGTACCGGGACAGGGGGCTCCTACGAGCAGTACTTC.

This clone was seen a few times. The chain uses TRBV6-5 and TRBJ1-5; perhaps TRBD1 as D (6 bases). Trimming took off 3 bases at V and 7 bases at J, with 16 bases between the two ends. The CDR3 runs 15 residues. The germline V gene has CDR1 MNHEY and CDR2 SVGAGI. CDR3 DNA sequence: TGTGCCAGCAGTTATCAGGCAGGCGGGGGCCAGCCCCAGCATTTT. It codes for CASSYQAGGGQPQHF.

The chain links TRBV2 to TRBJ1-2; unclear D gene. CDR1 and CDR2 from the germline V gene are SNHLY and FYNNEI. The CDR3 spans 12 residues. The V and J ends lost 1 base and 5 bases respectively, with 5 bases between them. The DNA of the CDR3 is TGTGCCAGCAGTGAAGGAGTATATGGCTACACCTTC. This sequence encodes CASSEGVYGYTF.

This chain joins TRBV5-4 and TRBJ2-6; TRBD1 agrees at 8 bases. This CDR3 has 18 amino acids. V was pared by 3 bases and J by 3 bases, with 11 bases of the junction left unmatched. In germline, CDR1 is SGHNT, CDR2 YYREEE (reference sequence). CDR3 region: CASSSGQGALLGANVLTF. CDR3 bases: TGTGCCAGCAGCTCTGGCCAGGGGGCGTTACTTGGGGCCAACGTCCTGACTTTC.

CDR3 sequence reads: CAWSRPRGYNEQFF. The CDR3 DNA follows: TGTGCCTGGAGTCGGCCAAGGGGGTACAATGAGCAGTTCTTC. The V call is TRBV30, the J call TRBJ2-1, with D perhaps TRBD1 (6 bases). The CDR3 is 14 residues long. Germline V gives CDR1 GTSNPN, CDR2 SVGIG (reference sequence). The V and J ends lost 2 bases and 4 bases respectively, with 12 bases between them.

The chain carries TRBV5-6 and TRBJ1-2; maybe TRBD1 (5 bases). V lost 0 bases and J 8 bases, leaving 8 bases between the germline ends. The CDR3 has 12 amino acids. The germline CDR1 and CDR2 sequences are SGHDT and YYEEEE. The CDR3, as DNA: TGTGCCAGCAGCTTGGGGGGCGGAGGCTACACCTTC. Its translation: CASSLGGGGYTF.

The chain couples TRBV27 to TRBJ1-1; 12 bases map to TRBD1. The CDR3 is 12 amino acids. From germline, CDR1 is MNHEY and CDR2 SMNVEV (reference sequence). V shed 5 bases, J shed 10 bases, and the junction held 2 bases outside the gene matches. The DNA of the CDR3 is TGTGCCAGCAGTACGGGACAGGGGGCAGCTTTCTTT. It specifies CASSTGQGAAFF.